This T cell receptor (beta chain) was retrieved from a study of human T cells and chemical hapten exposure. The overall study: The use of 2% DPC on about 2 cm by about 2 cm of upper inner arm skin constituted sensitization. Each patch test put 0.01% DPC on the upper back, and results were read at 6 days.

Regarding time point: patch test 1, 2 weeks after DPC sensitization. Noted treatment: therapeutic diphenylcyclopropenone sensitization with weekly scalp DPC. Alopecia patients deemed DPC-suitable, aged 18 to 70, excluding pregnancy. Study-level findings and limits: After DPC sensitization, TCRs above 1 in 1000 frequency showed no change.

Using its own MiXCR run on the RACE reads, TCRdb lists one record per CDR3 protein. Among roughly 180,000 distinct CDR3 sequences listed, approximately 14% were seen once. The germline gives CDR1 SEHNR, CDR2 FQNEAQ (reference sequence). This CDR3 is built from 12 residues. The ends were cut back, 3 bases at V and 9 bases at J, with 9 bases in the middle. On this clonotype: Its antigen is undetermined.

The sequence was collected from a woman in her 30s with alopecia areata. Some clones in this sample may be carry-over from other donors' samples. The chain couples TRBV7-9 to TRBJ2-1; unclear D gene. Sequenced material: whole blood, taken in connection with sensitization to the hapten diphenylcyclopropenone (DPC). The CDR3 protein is CASSLAVREQFF. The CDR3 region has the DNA TGTGCCAGCAGCTTGGCCGTGCGTGAGCAGTTCTTC.